The TCR beta chain described here comes from a study of PD-L1 blockade in urothelial cancer. Study-wide background: Atezolizumab (1,200 mg intravenously every 3 weeks) began in about 2014 for patients. Study-level points and caveats: Below-median TCR clonality that was measured in pretreatment blood predicted better survival.

Assay used: immunoSEQ multiplex PCR; TCRdb lists only in-frame clones, some missing. This table has 35,000 to 50,000 clones, roughly 80% appearing once. Concerning this clone itself: The target antigen is unknown.

Specified time point: peripheral blood 6 weeks after treatment start. CDR3 length equals 14 residues. In germline, CDR1 is SEHNR, CDR2 FQNEAQ (reference sequence). The junction had 8 bases not matched to a gene; V was cut back by 5 bases and J by 5 bases. The V call is TRBV7-9, the J call TRBJ1-2; TRBD1 agrees at 7 bases. This receptor was obtained from a man aged 55 to 70 with urothelial cancer. Specimen: PBMCs, collected around atezolizumab (anti-PD-L1) treatment. The CDR3 DNA is TGTGCCAGCAGCCCCTCAGGGGGGCCATATGGCTACACCTTC. It codes for CASSPSGGPYGYTF.